The rows below give T cell receptor beta chains drawn from one sample of a study of control samples from healthy donors and cancer patients. Some clones are missing from TCRdb's copy, which holds only in-frame ones; the method was immunoSEQ multiplex PCR. The sample records some 150,000 clones, 94% being singletons. Sample: blood. The origin of the receptors is a man between 40 and 49 years old in good health. Both conserved end residues are part of each CDR3. Each record gives: D gene, V gene, clone size, J gene, CDR3 protein, CDR3 DNA. D genes are given only for firm matches. Where a row states a size, it is once, few, many or the class of an expanded clone; other rows omit it.

d_gene: .; v_gene: TRBV30; abundance: few; j_gene: TRBJ2-1; CDR3aa: CAWRKGGVYNEQFF; CDR3nt: TGTGCCTGGAGGAAGGGTGGGGTCTACAATGAGCAGTTCTTC
d_gene: .; v_gene: TRBV29-1; abundance: .; j_gene: TRBJ2-1; CDR3aa: CSVNNLPSYNEQFF; CDR3nt: TGCAGCGTCAATAACCTACCCTCCTACAATGAGCAGTTCTTC
d_gene: TRBD1; v_gene: TRBV10-3; abundance: once; j_gene: TRBJ2-7; CDR3aa: CAIRQGARDEQYF; CDR3nt: TGTGCCATAAGACAGGGGGCGAGGGACGAGCAGTACTTC
d_gene: TRBD1; v_gene: TRBV5-1; abundance: .; j_gene: TRBJ2-7; CDR3aa: CASSIPGQGPHEQYF; CDR3nt: TGCGCCAGCAGCATACCGGGACAGGGACCCCACGAGCAGTACTTC
d_gene: .; v_gene: TRBV18; abundance: .; j_gene: TRBJ2-7; CDR3aa: CASSPGVVQYF; CDR3nt: TGTGCCAGCTCACCCGGGGTGGTGCAGTACTTC
d_gene: TRBD1; v_gene: TRBV30; abundance: .; j_gene: TRBJ1-1; CDR3aa: CAWSWDSAGRPTEAFF; CDR3nt: TGTGCCTGGAGTTGGGACAGCGCTGGCCGGCCCACTGAAGCTTTCTTT
d_gene: TRBD1; v_gene: TRBV25-1; abundance: once; j_gene: TRBJ1-1; CDR3aa: CASNNNSGQGRPGAEAFF; CDR3nt: TGTGCCAGCAATAACAATAGCGGACAGGGCAGGCCAGGGGCTGAAGCTTTCTTT
d_gene: .; v_gene: TRBV12-5; abundance: .; j_gene: TRBJ2-2; CDR3aa: CASGLGPGELFF; CDR3nt: TGTGCTAGTGGTTTGGGGCCCGGGGAGCTGTTTTTT
d_gene: .; v_gene: TRBV11-2; abundance: .; j_gene: TRBJ1-5; CDR3aa: CASSGDPGSYQPQHF; CDR3nt: TGTGCCAGCAGCGGAGACCCCGGGTCATATCAGCCCCAGCATTTT
d_gene: .; v_gene: TRBV7-6; abundance: .; j_gene: TRBJ2-1; CDR3aa: CASSLGGGTGRGEQFF; CDR3nt: TGTGCCAGCAGCTTAGGCGGGGGGACAGGCCGGGGTGAGCAGTTCTTC
d_gene: TRBD2; v_gene: TRBV9; abundance: .; j_gene: TRBJ2-2; CDR3aa: CASSVLAGFANTGELFF; CDR3nt: TGTGCCAGCAGCGTTCTAGCGGGGTTCGCGAACACCGGGGAGCTGTTTTTT
d_gene: .; v_gene: TRBV9; abundance: .; j_gene: TRBJ2-1; CDR3aa: CASSVELAAYNEQFF; CDR3nt: TGTGCCAGCAGCGTTGAACTCGCGGCCTACAATGAGCAGTTCTTC
d_gene: TRBD2; v_gene: TRBV5-1; abundance: .; j_gene: TRBJ2-7; CDR3aa: CASSPQGGHEQYF; CDR3nt: TGCGCCAGCAGCCCTCAGGGAGGGCATGAGCAGTACTTC
d_gene: TRBD1; v_gene: TRBV30; abundance: .; j_gene: TRBJ1-4; CDR3aa: CAWGQGAGNEKLFF; CDR3nt: TGTGCCTGGGGACAGGGGGCCGGTAATGAAAAACTGTTTTTT
d_gene: .; v_gene: TRBV19; abundance: .; j_gene: TRBJ1-5; CDR3aa: CASSRRPRYQPQHF; CDR3nt: TGTGCCAGTAGTCGGCGACCAAGGTATCAGCCCCAGCATTTT
d_gene: .; v_gene: TRBV6-5; abundance: .; j_gene: TRBJ2-5; CDR3aa: CASSLTGSQETQYF; CDR3nt: TGTGCCAGCAGTTTAACAGGATCTCAAGAGACCCAGTACTTC
d_gene: TRBD2; v_gene: TRBV28; abundance: .; j_gene: TRBJ2-1; CDR3aa: CASSRSDPLGTSGRNWQFF; CDR3nt: TGTGCCAGCAGTCGCTCCGACCCTCTCGGGACTAGCGGGAGAAATTGGCAGTTCTTC
d_gene: TRBD2; v_gene: TRBV15; abundance: once; j_gene: TRBJ2-5; CDR3aa: CATSWGGRGETQYF; CDR3nt: TGTGCCACCAGCTGGGGCGGGAGGGGAGAGACCCAGTACTTC
d_gene: TRBD1; v_gene: TRBV10-3; abundance: once; j_gene: TRBJ2-2; CDR3aa: CAISTYRGPGELFF; CDR3nt: TGTGCCATCAGTACCTACAGGGGCCCCGGGGAGCTGTTTTTT
d_gene: TRBD1; v_gene: TRBV3-1/TRBV3-2; abundance: .; j_gene: TRBJ1-6; CDR3aa: CASSQGDRGNSPLHF; CDR3nt: TGTGCCAGCAGCCAAGGGGACAGGGGTAATTCACCCCTCCACTTT
d_gene: TRBD1; v_gene: TRBV7-6; abundance: .; j_gene: TRBJ2-1; CDR3aa: CASSRTGSQGGNNEQFF; CDR3nt: TGTGCCAGCAGCCGGACAGGGTCCCAAGGTGGGAACAATGAGCAGTTCTTC
d_gene: .; v_gene: TRBV2; abundance: .; j_gene: TRBJ2-7; CDR3aa: CASSGNYEQYF; CDR3nt: TGTGCCAGCAGTGGGAACTACGAGCAGTACTTC
d_gene: .; v_gene: TRBV11-2; abundance: .; j_gene: TRBJ1-2; CDR3aa: CASSLDPGPPFYGYTF; CDR3nt: TGTGCCAGCAGCTTAGATCCGGGGCCGCCTTTTTATGGCTACACCTTC
d_gene: .; v_gene: TRBV5-6; abundance: .; j_gene: TRBJ1-5; CDR3aa: CASSPMSGDQPQHF; CDR3nt: TGTGCCAGCAGCCCAATGTCGGGGGACCAGCCCCAGCATTTT
d_gene: .; v_gene: TRBV9; abundance: .; j_gene: TRBJ1-4; CDR3aa: CASSVGGTPHEKLFF; CDR3nt: TGTGCCAGCAGCGTAGGAGGGACTCCCCATGAAAAACTGTTTTTT
d_gene: TRBD2; v_gene: TRBV5-6; abundance: .; j_gene: TRBJ2-7; CDR3aa: CASSAAGLAENEQYF; CDR3nt: TGTGCCAGCAGCGCGGCCGGACTAGCGGAAAACGAGCAGTACTTC
d_gene: TRBD2; v_gene: TRBV5-6; abundance: .; j_gene: TRBJ2-1; CDR3aa: CASSPVGASGEQFF; CDR3nt: TGTGCCAGCAGCCCGGTCGGGGCTAGCGGGGAGCAGTTCTTC
d_gene: .; v_gene: TRBV29-1; abundance: .; j_gene: TRBJ2-7; CDR3aa: CSVGIWAGAFYEQYF; CDR3nt: TGCAGCGTTGGTATTTGGGCAGGGGCCTTCTACGAGCAGTACTTC
d_gene: .; v_gene: TRBV5-1; abundance: once; j_gene: TRBJ2-2; CDR3aa: CASSVGHFSNTGELFF; CDR3nt: TGCGCCAGCAGCGTGGGACACTTTTCGAACACCGGGGAGCTGTTTTTT
d_gene: .; v_gene: TRBV7-9; abundance: .; j_gene: TRBJ2-7; CDR3aa: CASSLVSRAYEQYF; CDR3nt: TGTGCCAGCAGCTTAGTTAGTAGGGCGTACGAGCAGTACTTC
d_gene: .; v_gene: TRBV9; abundance: .; j_gene: TRBJ1-1; CDR3aa: CASSVGGALNTEAFF; CDR3nt: TGTGCCAGCAGCGTAGGAGGGGCTTTGAACACTGAAGCTTTCTTT
d_gene: TRBD1; v_gene: TRBV3-1/TRBV3-2; abundance: .; j_gene: TRBJ2-7; CDR3aa: CASSPGTAPSYEQYF; CDR3nt: TGTGCCAGCAGCCCAGGGACAGCACCCTCCTACGAGCAGTACTTC
d_gene: TRBD1; v_gene: TRBV28; abundance: .; j_gene: TRBJ1-1; CDR3aa: CASRDPRTGGIRAFF; CDR3nt: TGTGCCAGCAGGGACCCGAGGACAGGGGGCATTAGGGCTTTCTTT
d_gene: .; v_gene: TRBV5-8; abundance: .; j_gene: TRBJ2-7; CDR3aa: CASTWGPSYEQYF; CDR3nt: TGTGCCAGCACATGGGGGCCCTCCTACGAGCAGTACTTC
d_gene: .; v_gene: TRBV5-1; abundance: .; j_gene: TRBJ2-1; CDR3aa: CASSLTQGNGNEQFF; CDR3nt: TGCGCCAGCAGCTTGACCCAGGGGAATGGGAATGAGCAGTTCTTC
d_gene: TRBD1; v_gene: TRBV6-5; abundance: .; j_gene: TRBJ2-5; CDR3aa: CASSYRDRGLWTQYF; CDR3nt: TGTGCCAGCAGTTACCGGGACAGGGGTCTATGGACCCAGTACTTC
d_gene: .; v_gene: TRBV6-2/TRBV6-3; abundance: .; j_gene: TRBJ1-2; CDR3aa: CASSYRGTGGYTF; CDR3nt: TGTGCCAGCAGTTACCGGGGTACAGGTGGCTACACCTTC
d_gene: TRBD2; v_gene: TRBV15; abundance: .; j_gene: TRBJ2-1; CDR3aa: CATSRVKPLAGLYNEQFF; CDR3nt: TGTGCCACCAGCAGAGTCAAACCGCTAGCGGGGCTATACAATGAGCAGTTCTTC
d_gene: .; v_gene: TRBV2; abundance: .; j_gene: TRBJ1-2; CDR3aa: CASSRYRDGANYGYTF; CDR3nt: TGTGCCAGCAGCCGGTATAGGGATGGGGCTAACTATGGCTACACCTTC
d_gene: TRBD2; v_gene: TRBV12-5; abundance: .; j_gene: TRBJ2-1; CDR3aa: CASGLVLAGAYNEQFF; CDR3nt: TGTGCTAGTGGTTTGGTACTAGCGGGAGCCTACAATGAGCAGTTCTTC
d_gene: TRBD2; v_gene: TRBV9; abundance: .; j_gene: TRBJ2-5; CDR3aa: CASSPVSGLATKTQYF; CDR3nt: TGTGCCAGCAGCCCAGTTTCAGGACTAGCCACGAAGACCCAGTACTTC
d_gene: .; v_gene: TRBV9; abundance: .; j_gene: TRBJ2-7; CDR3aa: CASSGGEGFKPYEQYF; CDR3nt: TGTGCCAGCAGCGGGGGCGAGGGCTTCAAGCCTTACGAGCAGTACTTC